This T cell receptor beta chain came from a study of spatial heterogeneity in lung cancer (dated by TCRdb to about 2019). At the level of the whole study: Donors were around 71 patients with early-stage, untreated non-small cell lung cancer from the lung TRACERx cohort. Follow-up PBMC samples were sequenced whenever the samples were available, and the median time to follow-up was approximately 24 months after resection. More beta-chain than alpha-chain transcripts were consistently detected, likely reflecting higher beta-chain transcript abundance. In the raw uncorrected reads, each unique combination of TCR and UMI appeared on average more than ten times. In non-small cell lung cancer, the study quantitatively compared TCR alpha and beta repertoires across several tumor regions, matched nontumor lung, and blood. The study linked features of the TCR repertoire to counts of nonsynonymous mutations, which were determined by whole-exome sequencing of tumor tissue. Both alpha and beta chains were TCR-sequenced in 210 or so tumor regions, under 70 matched nontumor lung samples and roughly 50 PBMC samples obtained at surgery. Summary of the overall study and its limitations: Only around 15 patients were included in comparisons of baseline and follow-up blood repertoires. Ubiquitous expanded tumor TCRs were detected in blood more often at tumor resection than at routine follow-up. Confirming at a functional level the hypothesis that regional TCRs recognize regional mutations was considered to require additional single-cell paired TCR alpha and beta sequencing.

Its CDR3 holds 15 amino acids, cysteine through phenylalanine. Of all the DNA, just the CDR3 is kept, 45 bases in frame from base 1. V trim: 5 bases; J trim: 7 bases; unmatched bases: 7. CDR1 and CDR2 are read off the germline V gene (reference sequence) as SGHAT and FQDESV. The library was made by 5' RACE. The run used a NextSeq 500. To allow correction of PCR and sequencing errors, the TCR library protocol tagged every TCR cDNA molecule with a unique molecular identifier. The authors' pipeline ran thus. TCR identification, UMI-based error correction and CDR3 extraction were performed with Decombinator tools. TCRs above a frequency of 2 per 1,000, corresponding to the top 1% of the tumor frequency distribution, were defined as expanded. Renyi diversity was computed with the R vegan package after each repertoire had been subsampled 100 times to 5,000 TCRs. CDR3 similarity networks were built from amino acid triplet string-kernel similarity, connecting CDR3s with pairwise similarity above 0.82. TCRdb reprocessed the public reads (quality trimming at Q25 with fastp, clone calling with MiXCR) and kept in-frame beta chains. Each CDR3 protein gets just one entry, which takes the most common genes and DNA from the rows behind it. The V and J calls come from TCRdb's annotation, not from the publication. Within this sample are fewer than 150,000 distinct CDR3 sequences, with roughly a tenth of them counted one time only. The ten largest account for more than 20% of the sample.

The time point label, as the study defines it: blood at routine non-recurrence follow-up after resection. Without any cell sorting, TCR sequencing was performed on whole RNA extracted either from tumor and nontumor lung tissue or from cryopreserved PBMC samples. A patient was chosen for TCR sequencing only when enough RNA was available from at least two tumor regions. Note on this clonotype: Its cognate antigen has yet to be identified. No qualities accompany the bases; no much larger clone lies one base away.

Sample: PBMCs, taken at follow-up. This TCR was sampled from a female donor with early-stage non-small cell lung cancer. Recombination joined TRBV11-1 with TRBJ2-1; 11 central nucleotides agree with TRBD2. The CDR3 amino acid sequence is: CASSLTSGSFNEQFF. The nucleotides read TGTGCCAGCAGCCTTACTAGCGGGAGTTTTAATGAGCAGTTCTTC.